This T cell receptor (beta chain) was profiled in a study of response to subunit inactivated influenza vaccine. The sample holds many counts of this clonotype. MiXCR, run by TCRdb on the RT-PCR reads, gives a single entry per CDR3 protein. Of fewer than 600,000 distinct CDR3 sequences listed, approximately 7.7% are singletons. This material consisted of PBMCs from blood, taken about 24 months after vaccination. This clonotype was obtained from a man aged 50-75 years who received an inactivated influenza vaccine.

CDR3 nucleotide sequence: TGTGCCAGCAGCCGGGACAGGCAAGTTTTGAACGAGCAGTACTTC. The encoded protein is CASSRDRQVLNEQYF. The chain is built from TRBV4-2 and TRBJ2-7; 8 bases align to TRBD1. From germline, CDR1 is LGHNA and CDR2 YNFKEQ. V gave up 4 bases and J gave up 5 bases; unmatched junction bases: 10. The CDR3 has 15 amino acids.